This T cell receptor (beta chain) was obtained from a study of blood T cells in healthy people across ages. Findings of the study overall: Greater diversity and more naive CD4+ cells were seen in long-lived donors than in aged donors.

Points on this clonotype: Antigen: not known.

Together with a sample-barcoded 5' primer, a J-beta primer mix was included in a second PCR lasting roughly 6 to 12 cycles. MiXCR, applied by TCRdb to the 5' RACE reads, yields one record per CDR3 protein. This table holds more than 1.4 million distinct CDR3 sequences, about 43% found once. Germline lookup yields CDR1 SGHRS and CDR2 YFSETQ. CDR3 length equals 16 residues. The V call is TRBV5-1, the J call TRBJ2-7, with 14 bases identical to TRBD2. The J call may be in error: the DNA end matches TRBJ2-5 better. The TCR comes from a young woman in good health. The sample was blood. This CDR3 reads CASSKTSGGAIETQYF. The CDR3 coding sequence is TGCGCCAGCAGCAAGACTAGCGGGGGGGCCATAGAGACCCAGTACTTC.